These T cell receptor beta chains were read from a single sample in a study of blood T cell repertoires in COVID-19. Produced via immunoSEQ multiplex PCR; TCRdb's table is partial and in-frame only. The repertoire holds around 300,000 clones, with around 90% as singletons. The sample taken for sequencing was peripheral blood. The receptors stem from a man aged 18-30 years with active or convalescent COVID-19. The CDR3 runs from the conserved cysteine through the conserved F or W. Each record gives: V gene, D gene, J gene, clone size, CDR3 protein, CDR3 DNA. The D gene is left open where the match is weak. Expanded clones are given a class, and other clones once, few, many or no size at all.

V gene: TRBV9
D gene: NA
J gene: TRBJ2-1
clone size: NA
CDR3 protein: CASSVNIHNEQFF
CDR3 DNA: TGTGCCAGCAGCGTAAACATCCACAATGAGCAGTTCTTC

V gene: TRBV18
D gene: TRBD1
J gene: TRBJ1-5
clone size: once
CDR3 protein: CASSRRADRGMGPQHF
CDR3 DNA: TGTGCCAGCTCGCGGAGGGCGGACAGGGGGATGGGGCCCCAGCATTTT

V gene: TRBV5-1
D gene: NA
J gene: TRBJ2-5
clone size: NA
CDR3 protein: CASSWGGGDQETQYF
CDR3 DNA: TGCGCCAGCAGCTGGGGAGGGGGAGACCAAGAGACCCAGTACTTC

V gene: TRBV28
D gene: TRBD2
J gene: TRBJ2-3
clone size: NA
CDR3 protein: CASLGTTYISDTQYF
CDR3 DNA: TGTGCCAGCCTCGGGACTACCTACATCTCAGATACGCAGTATTTT

V gene: TRBV4-3
D gene: NA
J gene: TRBJ2-4
clone size: NA
CDR3 protein: CASSQDAHRIAKNIQYF
CDR3 DNA: TGCGCCAGCAGCCAAGATGCACATCGTATAGCCAAAAACATTCAGTACTTC

V gene: TRBV25-1
D gene: NA
J gene: TRBJ2-5
clone size: NA
CDR3 protein: CASTNPGTQETQYF
CDR3 DNA: TGTGCCAGCACCAACCCCGGGACACAAGAGACCCAGTACTTC

V gene: TRBV24-1
D gene: NA
J gene: TRBJ2-7
clone size: NA
CDR3 protein: CATASAATYEQYF
CDR3 DNA: TGTGCCACCGCCTCGGCGGCCACCTACGAGCAGTACTTC

V gene: TRBV18
D gene: NA
J gene: TRBJ1-1
clone size: NA
CDR3 protein: CASSRNREPEAFF
CDR3 DNA: TGTGCCAGCTCCCGAAACAGGGAGCCTGAAGCTTTCTTT

V gene: TRBV7-9
D gene: NA
J gene: TRBJ1-4
clone size: NA
CDR3 protein: CASSPRGIEKLFF
CDR3 DNA: TGTGCCAGCAGCCCCCGCGGGATTGAAAAACTGTTTTTT

V gene: TRBV12-5
D gene: TRBD2
J gene: TRBJ2-3
clone size: NA
CDR3 protein: CASAQIAGGPTDTQYF
CDR3 DNA: TGTGCTAGTGCTCAAATAGCGGGAGGGCCGACAGATACGCAGTATTTT

V gene: TRBV2
D gene: NA
J gene: TRBJ1-1
clone size: once
CDR3 protein: CASRETTGRNTEAFF
CDR3 DNA: TGTGCCAGCAGGGAAACTACAGGGAGGAACACTGAAGCTTTCTTT

V gene: TRBV18
D gene: NA
J gene: TRBJ1-2
clone size: NA
CDR3 protein: CASSQQDDYGYTF
CDR3 DNA: TGTGCCAGCTCGCAACAGGACGACTATGGCTACACCTTC

V gene: TRBV5-4
D gene: TRBD2
J gene: TRBJ2-1
clone size: NA
CDR3 protein: CASSFSGGAVNEQFF
CDR3 DNA: TGTGCCAGCAGCTTTAGCGGGGGGGCCGTCAATGAGCAGTTCTTC

V gene: TRBV19
D gene: NA
J gene: TRBJ1-5
clone size: once
CDR3 protein: CASSRRVEGLGQPQHF
CDR3 DNA: TGTGCCAGTAGTAGGCGTGTCGAGGGCTTAGGTCAGCCCCAGCATTTT

V gene: TRBV7-9
D gene: NA
J gene: TRBJ2-7
clone size: NA
CDR3 protein: CASSLESASDEQYF
CDR3 DNA: TGTGCCAGCAGCTTAGAATCGGCTAGCGACGAGCAGTACTTC